Given below is one T cell receptor beta chain in context. Sequenced by immunoSEQ multiplex PCR; TCRdb stores in-frame clones only, minus some. The sample holds over 90,000 clones, 84% seen once. This record belongs to a study of blood T cell repertoires in COVID-19. This receptor was obtained from a human donor in a cohort sampled during active COVID-19. Source material: peripheral blood.

DNA for the CDR3: TGTGCCAGCAGCTTAGACGGGGGGATCCGAGAGACCCAGTACTTC. Protein product: CASSLDGGIRETQYF. The rearrangement uses TRBV7-9 and TRBJ2-5; 7 positions agree with TRBD2. The length of the CDR3 is 15 residues. Germline CDR1 is SEHNR and CDR2 is FQNEAQ (reference sequence). The junction had 6 bases not matched to a gene; V was cut back by 1 base and J by 4 bases. Drawing the rest from reference TRBV7-9 and TRBJ2-5, the complete variable domain is DTGVSQNPRHKITKRGQNVTFRCDPISEHNRLYWYRQTLGQGPEFLTYFQNEAQLEKSRLLSDRFSAERPKGSFSTLEIQRTEQGDSAMYLCASSLDGGIRETQYFGPGTRLLVL.